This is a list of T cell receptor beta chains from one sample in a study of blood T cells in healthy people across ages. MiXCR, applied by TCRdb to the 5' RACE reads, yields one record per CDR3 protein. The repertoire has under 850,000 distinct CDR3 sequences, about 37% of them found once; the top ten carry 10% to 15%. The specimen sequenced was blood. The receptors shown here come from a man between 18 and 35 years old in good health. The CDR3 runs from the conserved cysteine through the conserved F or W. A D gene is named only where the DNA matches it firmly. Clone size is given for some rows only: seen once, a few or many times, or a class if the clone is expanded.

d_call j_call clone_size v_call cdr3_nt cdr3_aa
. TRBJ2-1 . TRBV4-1 TGCGCCAGCAGCCCACGAGGACAGTATTCCTACAATGAGCAGTTCTTC CASSPRGQYSYNEQFF
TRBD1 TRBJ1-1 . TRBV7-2 TGTGCCAGCAGCCGACAGGGCGAGGACACTGGAGCTTTCTTT CASSRQGEDTGAFF
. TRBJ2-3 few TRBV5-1 TGCGCCAGCAGCTTGGCCCGAGGGGGGGGAGCAGATACGCAGTATTTT CASSLARGGGADTQYF
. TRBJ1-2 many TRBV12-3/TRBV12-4 TGTGCCAGCAGTTTAGATGATAGCTATGGCTACACCTTC CASSLDDSYGYTF
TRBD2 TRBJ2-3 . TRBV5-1 TGCGCCAGCAGTATTGCTAGCGGGGGCCAAAGGGATACGCAGTATTTT CASSIASGGQRDTQYF
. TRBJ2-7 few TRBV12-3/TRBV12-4 TGTGCCAGTCTGGGTGACCGAGTTCCCTACGAGCAGTACTTC CASLGDRVPYEQYF
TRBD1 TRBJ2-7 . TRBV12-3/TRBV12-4 TGTGCCAGCAGTTTTTGGAAGGGACAGGGCACCACTTACGAGCAGTACTTC CASSFWKGQGTTYEQYF
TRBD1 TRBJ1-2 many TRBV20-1 TGCAGTGCTAGAGATCGGCAGGGGGTTGGCTATGGCTACACCTTC CSARDRQGVGYGYTF
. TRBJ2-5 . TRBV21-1 TGTGCCAGCAGCGCCTTCCGGGGGACGGAAGAAGAGACCCAGTACTTC CASSAFRGTEEETQYF
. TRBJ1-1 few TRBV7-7 TGTGCTAGCAGCTCCGAGAGGAACACTGAAGCTTTCTTT CASSSERNTEAFF
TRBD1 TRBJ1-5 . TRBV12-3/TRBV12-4 TGTGCCAGCAGTAGGACAGGGGGGTTCAATCAGCCCCAGCATTTT CASSRTGGFNQPQHF